This T cell receptor (beta chain) stems from a study of blood T cell repertoires in COVID-19. This CDR3 region has 15 residues. Germline V CDR1 and CDR2: DFQATT, SNEGSKA (reference sequence). The germline V and J ends were trimmed by 3 bases and 0 bases, with 13 bases remaining between them. Clones were read by immunoSEQ multiplex PCR, and TCRdb kept only the in-frame ones, dropping some. The sample holds some 250,000 clones; 85% to 90% are singletons and the top ten take roughly 10%. Sequencing input: PBMCs or T cells enriched from blood (not recorded which). This chain links TRBV20-1 with TRBJ2-3; D uncertain. The source of this sequence is a man in his forties or fifties who had recovered from COVID-19. The CDR3 DNA sequence: TGCAGTGCTAGTCACTTATCACCTAGCACAGATACGCAGTATTTT. Translated: CSASHLSPSTDTQYF.